This TCR beta chain was sequenced for a study of T-cell memory formation after mild COVID-19. Overall study: The TCR clusters were mostly specific to one donor. Study results and limitations: Largely, contracting CD4+ clones fell within CM and EM, and contracting CD8+ clones within EMRA. Second-wave clones peaking on day 37 lacked confirmed SARS-CoV-2 specificity.

Trimming cost V 3 bases and J 4 bases, with 11 bases left between them. Looked up from germline, CDR1 is SGHRS and CDR2 is YFSETQ. CDR3 size: 13 residues. TCRdb used MiXCR to reprocess the 5' RACE reads, holding one entry per CDR3 protein. The sample yields 400,000 or so distinct CDR3 sequences, 20% seen once. Notes on this clonotype: The antigen remains unidentified.

The specimen sequenced was PBMCs or a T cell subset sorted from them (not recorded which). The J gene is TRBJ2-7, the V gene TRBV5-1, with D perhaps TRBD1 (5 bases). The source is an adult woman who had mild COVID-19 (a few samples of this study predate the infection). Cell type and time point are not known. The chain's CDR3 is CASSSGKLYEQYF. CDR3 DNA: TGCGCCAGCAGCTCAGGGAAGTTGTACGAGCAGTACTTC.